Presented here are 30 T cell receptor beta chains from one specimen sequenced in a study of shared clonotypes between healthy human individuals. Sequencing used immunoSEQ multiplex PCR; TCRdb keeps in-frame clones, though not all of them. The sample has about 2.3 million clones; 85% to 95% are singletons. Sequencing was performed on naive CD4+ T cells from PBMCs. Subset meaning: CD45RA+ positively selected. These receptors all stem from a man between 18 and 35 years old in good health. Some clones in this sample may be carry-over from other donors' samples.

The genes are TRBV18 and TRBJ2-7, with no clear D. V was clipped by 2 bases and J by 6 bases, with 8 bases between them. This CDR3 has 12 residues. Germline CDR1 reads KGHSH; CDR2 reads LQKENI. The CDR3 sequence: CASSPGRIEQYF. CDR3 in DNA: TGTGCCAGCTCACCAGGCCGAATCGAGCAGTACTTC.

The chain is built from TRBV5-6 and TRBJ1-3; no definite D call. Germline V gene sequence: CDR1 SGHDT, CDR2 YYEEEE. V lost 3 bases and J lost 9, with 16 bases in between. The CDR3 is made up of 14 amino acids. CDR3 region: CASSSDLGRGTIYF. CDR3 sequence (DNA): TGTGCCAGCAGCTCAGATCTGGGTCGCGGCACCATATATTTT.

The chain couples TRBV27 to TRBJ2-3, with D tentatively TRBD2 (5 bases). The length of the CDR3 is 17 residues. The germline gives CDR1 MNHEY, CDR2 SMNVEV (reference sequence). V dropped 0 bases and J dropped 0 bases, with 13 bases sitting between them. CDR3 nucleotide sequence: TGTGCCAGCAGTTTATCCCTGATAGCGCTAAGCACAGATACGCAGTATTTT. Encoded protein: CASSLSLIALSTDTQYF.

About this clone: One end of the junction is discordant with germline, which a read error may explain. J is TRBJ2-7 and V is TRBV28; a weak D match, TRBD2 (7 bases). CDR1 and CDR2 from the germline V gene are MDHEN and SYDVKM. This CDR3 region has 13 residues. The CDR3 spells CATQRGGSNEQYF. CDR3 nucleotide sequence: TGTGCCACCCAGAGGGGGGGCTCCAACGAGCAGTACTTC.

The chain couples TRBV11-1 to TRBJ2-1; D is ambiguous. Trimming cost V 1 base and J 4 bases, with 14 bases left between them. The CDR3 spans 16 residues. Germline CDR1 reads SGHAT; CDR2 reads FQDESV (reference sequence). This CDR3 reads CASSLELSTAYNEQFF. The CDR3 DNA is TGTGCCAGCAGCTTAGAATTATCTACCGCATACAATGAGCAGTTCTTC.

This chain connects TRBV4-1 to TRBJ2-5, with a tentative D call TRBD1 (5 bases). Gene TRBJ2-7 matches the end of the DNA better, so the J call may be wrong. Germline V lookup: CDR1 MGHRA, CDR2 YSYEKL. CDR3 size: 15 residues. The CDR3 loop is CASSQVGDFLYEQYF. The CDR3 nucleotides read TGCGCCAGCAGCCAAGTAGGGGATTTTCTTTACGAGCAGTACTTC.

The CDR3 nucleotides read TGCGCCAGCAGCCTGGGGTCAGGAGATTCTCATGGCTACACCTTC. It is translated as CASSLGSGDSHGYTF. The V call is TRBV5-1, the J call TRBJ1-2; no definite D call. The germline V gene has CDR1 SGHRS and CDR2 YFSETQ. The CDR3 loop spans 15 amino acids. The ends were cut back, 4 bases at V and 6 bases at J, with 19 bases in the middle. The full variable domain, rest sourced from reference TRBV5-1 and TRBJ1-2, is KAGVTQTPRYLIKTRGQQVTLSCSPISGHRSVSWYQQTPGQGLQFLFEYFSETQRNKGNFPGRFSGRQFSNSRSEMNVSTLELGDSALYLCASSLGSGDSHGYTFGSGTRLTVV.

The chain employs TRBV5-6 and TRBJ1-3; perhaps TRBD1 as D (5 bases). Trimming shortened V by 4 bases and J by 3 bases, and 11 bases separated the two germline ends. Germline V gene sequence: CDR1 SGHDT, CDR2 YYEEEE. The CDR3 is 14 residues long. The CDR3 protein is CASSGKGIGNTIYF. DNA for the CDR3: TGTGCCAGCAGCGGGAAGGGGATTGGAAACACCATATATTTT.

The chain employs TRBV7-8 and TRBJ1-4; the match to TRBD1 covers 10 bases. Losses at the gene ends were 1 base for V and 6 bases for J; bases not matched to a gene: 8. This CDR3 contains 17 residues. In germline, CDR1 is SGHVS, CDR2 FQNEAQ. The CDR3 coding sequence is TGTGCCAGCAGCTTAGACTTACCCGGGACAGGGGATGAAAAACTGTTTTTT. The encoded protein is CASSLDLPGTGDEKLFF.

In the case of this clone: Within the sample, other DNA sequences also encode this same CDR3. The chain uses TRBV14 and TRBJ2-5, with D hard to call. There are 12 residues in the CDR3. The germline V gene encodes CDR1 SGHDN and CDR2 FVKESK. V gave up 1 base and J gave up 5 bases, with 5 bases separating them. The CDR3 reads CASSQVRETQYF. The CDR3, as DNA: TGTGCCAGCAGCCAAGTTCGGGAGACCCAGTACTTC.

In nucleotides, the CDR3 is TGCAGCGGGACTAGCGGGAGTTCGGGGTACGAGCAGTACTTC. Encoded protein: CSGTSGSSGYEQYF. This chain joins TRBV29-1 and TRBJ2-7; 13 nucleotides line up with TRBD2. After removal of 7 bases from V and 4 bases from J, the junction contained 7 bases not matched to a gene. Per germline, CDR1 SQVTM and CDR2 ANQGSEA. This CDR3 contains 14 residues.

The chain links TRBV5-1 to TRBJ2-1; no clear D gene. Trimming took 3 bases from V and 4 from J, leaving 17 bases between them. This CDR3 region has 16 residues. Germline CDR1 reads SGHRS; CDR2 reads YFSETQ. The CDR3 nucleotides read TGCGCCAGCAGCTCGCAACCCGGCGACTTATACAATGAGCAGTTCTTC. This gives the protein CASSSQPGDLYNEQFF. The complete variable domain, with remaining parts taken from reference TRBV5-1 and TRBJ2-1, reads KAGVTQTPRYLIKTRGQQVTLSCSPISGHRSVSWYQQTPGQGLQFLFEYFSETQRNKGNFPGRFSGRQFSNSRSEMNVSTLELGDSALYLCASSSQPGDLYNEQFFGPGTRLTVL.

The J gene is TRBJ1-6, the V gene TRBV6-5, with TRBD1 matching over 7 bases. The CDR3 extends over 15 amino acids. The germline CDR1 and CDR2 sequences are MNHEY and SVGAGI. The V and J ends lost 6 bases and 5 bases, in that order; junction bases with no gene match: 7. The CDR3, as DNA: TGTGCCAGCAGGAGACAGGGTTTGGATAATTCACCCCTCCACTTT. Its translation is CASRRQGLDNSPLHF.

This clone was seen once. This chain uses TRBV4-2 with TRBJ2-1; 9 bases agree with TRBD2. With V trimmed by 1 base and J by 0 bases, 7 bases remained unmatched. The CDR3 has 18 residues. CDR1 and CDR2 from the germline V gene are LGHNA and YNFKEQ. The DNA for the CDR3 is TGTGCCAGCAGCCAAGCATCACTAGCGGGTAGCTCCTACAATGAGCAGTTCTTC. Translated, it gives CASSQASLAGSSYNEQFF.

The V call is TRBV6-5, the J call TRBJ2-6; no definite D call. This CDR3 spans 14 amino acids. Germline V lookup: CDR1 MNHEY, CDR2 SVGAGI. V dropped 6 bases and J dropped 4 bases, with 10 bases sitting between them. The CDR3 protein is CASRGWSGANVLTF. The CDR3 DNA reads as TGTGCCAGCAGGGGCTGGTCAGGGGCCAACGTCCTGACTTTC.

The CDR3 sequence: CASSPQSEAFF. In DNA, the CDR3 is TGTGCCAGCAGCCCCCAATCTGAAGCTTTCTTT. The chain employs TRBV7-9 and TRBJ1-1, with D unclear. Trimming cost V 5 bases and J 6 bases, with 7 bases left between them. Germline CDR1 is SEHNR and CDR2 is FQNEAQ (reference sequence). The CDR3 sequence is 11 residues long.

V is TRBV29-1 and J is TRBJ1-1, with no clear D. CDR1 and CDR2 (germline): SQVTM, ANQGSEA. The CDR3 spans 12 residues. The ends were cut back, 6 bases at V and 7 bases at J, with 15 bases in the middle. For the CDR3, the DNA is TGCAGCGTGGTTCTAGGAAGGCATGAAGCTTTCTTT. Protein sequence: CSVVLGRHEAFF.

Here the CDR3 reads CASSRQGISYEQYF. Written as DNA, the CDR3 is TGTGCCAGCAGCCGACAGGGTATTTCCTACGAGCAGTACTTC. The J gene is TRBJ2-7, the V gene TRBV14; 7 positions match TRBD1. Germline loops: CDR1 SGHDN, CDR2 FVKESK. The length of the CDR3 is 14 residues. With V trimmed by 4 bases and J by 1 base, 4 bases remained unmatched.

The chain links TRBV9 to TRBJ2-3; 11 positions match TRBD2. The CDR3 is 15 residues long. Germline loops: CDR1 SGDLS, CDR2 YYNGEE. The ends lost 3 bases at V and 4 bases at J; junction bases unmatched: 4. DNA of the CDR3: TGTGCCAGCAGCGCGACTAGCGGGACACCAGATACGCAGTATTTT. It is translated as CASSATSGTPDTQYF.

The chain employs TRBV11-2 and TRBJ2-1, with TRBD1 matching 11 bases. Trimming removed 6 bases from V and 4 bases from J; junction bases left unmatched: 2. The length of the CDR3 is 14 residues. Per the germline V gene, CDR1 is SGHAT and CDR2 is FQNNGV. CDR3 residues: CASSGTGGYNEQFF. The CDR3 region has the DNA TGTGCCAGCAGTGGGACAGGGGGATACAATGAGCAGTTCTTC.

The chain recombines TRBV11-3 with TRBJ1-4; no definite D call. This CDR3 comprises 10 residues. CDR1 is SGHNT, CDR2 YENEEA, per germline. Deletions cut 4 bases from V and 13 bases from J, with 7 bases between. The CDR3: CASSSVGLFF. The CDR3 DNA reads TGTGCCAGCAGCTCGGTTGGACTGTTTTTT.

This clone was observed once. The rearrangement uses TRBV11-3 and TRBJ2-5; 7 bases are shared with TRBD1. CDR1 and CDR2 (germline): SGHNT, YENEEA. The CDR3 consists of 15 residues. J was trimmed by 3 bases and V by 5 bases; bases with no gene match: 9. The CDR3 sequence: CASSPPGTAEETQYF. As DNA, the CDR3 is TGTGCCAGCAGCCCCCCCGGGACAGCTGAAGAGACCCAGTACTTC.

This clone was recorded once. The V and J genes are TRBV7-3 and TRBJ1-2; possibly TRBD1 for D (5 bases). The germline CDR1 and CDR2 sequences are SGHTA and FQGTGA. The V end lost 1 base, the J end lost 7 bases, and 10 bases lay between the germline ends. This CDR3 spans 13 amino acids. The CDR3 coding sequence is TGTGCCAGCAGCTTAAGGTGGGGGAGTGGCTACACCTTC. Amino acid sequence: CASSLRWGSGYTF.

The chain recombines TRBV6-6 with TRBJ2-7; TRBD2 agrees at 11 bases. Germline values: CDR1 MNHNY, CDR2 SVGAGI (reference sequence). After removal of 4 bases from V and 3 bases from J, the junction contained 8 bases not matched to a gene. The CDR3 covers 16 residues. The CDR3 bases are TGTGCCAGCAGTTCGAGGGGACTAGCGGAACACTACGAGCAGTACTTC. The encoded protein is CASSSRGLAEHYEQYF.

This rearrangement joins TRBV4-3 to TRBJ2-4; TRBD2 agrees at 9 bases. Germline V lookup: CDR1 LGHNA, CDR2 YSLEER. This CDR3 is 15 amino acids long. V dropped 1 base and J dropped 6; count of bases not matched to a gene: 4. CDR3 coding DNA: TGCGCCAGCAGCCAAGGGGCGGGAGGGCCAAACATTCAGTACTTC. This sequence encodes CASSQGAGGPNIQYF.

The chain links TRBV5-6 to TRBJ2-2; the D is unclear. Trimming stripped 3 bases from V and 0 bases from J, with 12 bases between. CDR1 and CDR2 from the germline V gene are SGHDT and YYEEEE. CDR3 size: 16 residues. DNA for the CDR3: TGTGCCAGCAGCTGGGCTCCGGGCGCGAACACCGGGGAGCTGTTTTTT. Protein product: CASSWAPGANTGELFF.

The rearrangement joins TRBV19 to TRBJ2-2; 8 nucleotides line up with TRBD2. V gave up 6 bases and J gave up 4 bases; unmatched junction bases: 10. This CDR3 is built from 16 residues. CDR1 and CDR2 from the germline V gene are LNHDA and SQIVND (reference sequence). In nucleotides, the CDR3 is TGTGCCAGTAGCCGAAGGAGGGCGGGAGGCACCGGGGAGCTGTTTTTT. Protein product: CASSRRRAGGTGELFF.

Remarks on this clone: The sample contains more than one DNA sequence encoding this CDR3. This rearrangement joins TRBV28 to TRBJ2-7; D is possibly TRBD1 (5 bases). The CDR3 contains 12 residues. V was trimmed by 2 bases and J by 5 bases, leaving 7 bases between them. Germline loops: CDR1 MDHEN, CDR2 SYDVKM. The CDR3 DNA is TGTGCCAGCAGTTTAAGGGGCCACGAGCAGTACTTC. This gives the protein CASSLRGHEQYF.

The chain is built from TRBV15 and TRBJ1-5, with 7 bases that match TRBD1. The CDR3 sequence is 13 residues long. The V segment lost 5 bases and the J segment 7 bases; nucleotides outside the gene matches: 5. Germline V gene data show CDR1 as LNHNV and CDR2 as YYDKDF (reference sequence). CDR3 DNA sequence: TGTGCCACCAGCGGGACAGAGGTCCAGCCCCAGCATTTT. This codes for CATSGTEVQPQHF.

On this clone: Different DNA sequences within this sample yield the same CDR3. The chain employs TRBV5-1 and TRBJ1-1; D is unclear. The CDR3 loop spans 15 amino acids. CDR1 and CDR2 (germline): SGHRS, YFSETQ. V was pared by 0 bases and J by 1 base, with 10 bases between. The CDR3 reads CASSLDRAGNTEAFF. The CDR3 nucleotides are TGCGCCAGCAGCTTGGATCGTGCCGGGAACACTGAAGCTTTCTTT. The variable domain in full, completed from reference TRBV5-1 and TRBJ1-1, reads KAGVTQTPRYLIKTRGQQVTLSCSPISGHRSVSWYQQTPGQGLQFLFEYFSETQRNKGNFPGRFSGRQFSNSRSEMNVSTLELGDSALYLCASSLDRAGNTEAFFGQGTRLTVV.